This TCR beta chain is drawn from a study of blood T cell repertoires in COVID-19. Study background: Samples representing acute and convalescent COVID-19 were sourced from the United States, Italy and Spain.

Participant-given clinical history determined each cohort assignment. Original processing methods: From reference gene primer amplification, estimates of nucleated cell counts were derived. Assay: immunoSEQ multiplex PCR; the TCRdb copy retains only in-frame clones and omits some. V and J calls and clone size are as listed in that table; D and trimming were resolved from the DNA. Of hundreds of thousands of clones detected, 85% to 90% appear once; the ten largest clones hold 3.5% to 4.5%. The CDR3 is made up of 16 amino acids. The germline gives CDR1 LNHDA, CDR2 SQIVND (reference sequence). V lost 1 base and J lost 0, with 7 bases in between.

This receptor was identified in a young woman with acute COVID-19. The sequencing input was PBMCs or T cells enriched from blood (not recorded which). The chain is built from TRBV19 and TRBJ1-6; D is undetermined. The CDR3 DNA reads TGTGCCAGTAGTATAGGAGATAGCTCCTATAATTCACCCCTCCACTTT. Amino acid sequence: CASSIGDSSYNSPLHF.